This TCR beta chain is from a study of control samples from healthy donors and cancer patients. This clone was seen only a few times. V was pared by 1 base and J by 0 bases, with 8 bases between. The CDR3 totals 15 residues. Per germline, CDR1 SGHRS and CDR2 YFSETQ. TCRdb's copy holds only in-frame clones and misses some; the assay was immunoSEQ multiplex PCR. The sample holds under 450,000 clones, approximately 90% seen once. This chain links TRBV5-1 with TRBJ1-5; D not certain. Sequencing was done on a sample of PBMCs. This sequence originates from a man aged 35 to 55 with head and neck cancer. In DNA, the CDR3 is TGCGCCAGCAGCTTGTGGGGTTATAGCAATCAGCCCCAGCATTTT. Translating it yields CASSLWGYSNQPQHF.